This T cell receptor (beta chain) is from a study of T cell changes during pregnancy in multiple sclerosis (dated by TCRdb to the late 2010s). The study in broad terms: In women with multiple sclerosis, the researchers looked at how the T cell repertoire shifted as pregnancy progressed.

The method behind the library was the immunoSEQ multiplex PCR assay. The source is immuneACCESS, and TCRdb retained only in-frame sequences with V and J called. Part of the clones is not carried over; for the studies checked, unresolved V genes explain less than half of this, and the remainder is unexplained. The sample data list 80,000 to 100,000 clones, and about 92% of these were observed just once. Of the sample, about 2.4% is held by the ten largest clones. On this clone: Its antigen specificity is not known. A junction end diverges from the germline sequence, so it may reflect a read error.

The clonotype was recovered from a female donor with multiple sclerosis, enrolled in a pregnancy study. The input for sequencing was peripheral blood, taken in the first trimester of pregnancy.

The CDR3 protein is CASSPLEAYNEQFF. The sequenced DNA: TGTGCCAGCTCGCCACTAGAAGCATACAATGAGCAGTTCTTC. The rearranged chain carries TRBV18 and TRBJ2-1; a tentative D call is TRBD2 (5 bases match). The CDR3 has 14 amino acids, counting the end cysteine and phenylalanine. Only CDR3 DNA is held: 42 bases, read in frame from base 1. Looking up the germline V gene yields CDR1 KGHSH and CDR2 LQKENI.